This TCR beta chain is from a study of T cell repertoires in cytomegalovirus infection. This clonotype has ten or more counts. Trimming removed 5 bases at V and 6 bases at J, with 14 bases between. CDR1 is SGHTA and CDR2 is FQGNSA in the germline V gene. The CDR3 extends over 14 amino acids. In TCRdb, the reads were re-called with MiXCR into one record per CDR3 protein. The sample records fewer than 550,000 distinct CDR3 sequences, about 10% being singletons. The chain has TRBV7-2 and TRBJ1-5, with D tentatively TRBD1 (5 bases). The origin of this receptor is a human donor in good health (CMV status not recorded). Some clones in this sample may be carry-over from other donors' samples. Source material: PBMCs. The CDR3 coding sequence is TGTGCCAGCAGCCTCCGGGGTGGGGGTCAGCCCCAGCATTTT. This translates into CASSLRGGGQPQHF.